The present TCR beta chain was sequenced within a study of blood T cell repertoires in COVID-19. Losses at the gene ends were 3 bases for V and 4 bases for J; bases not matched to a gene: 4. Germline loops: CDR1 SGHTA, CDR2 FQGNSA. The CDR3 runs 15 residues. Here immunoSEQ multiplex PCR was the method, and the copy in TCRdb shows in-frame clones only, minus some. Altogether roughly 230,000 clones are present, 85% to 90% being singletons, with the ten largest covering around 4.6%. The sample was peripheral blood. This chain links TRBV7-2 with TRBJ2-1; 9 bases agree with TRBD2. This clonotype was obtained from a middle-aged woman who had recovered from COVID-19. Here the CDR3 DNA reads TGTGCCAGCAGCTTTAGAAGCGGGGGGTACAATGAGCAGTTCTTC. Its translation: CASSFRSGGYNEQFF.